What follows are 25 T cell receptor beta chains derived from one specimen sequenced in a study of cytomegalovirus exposure and HLA in healthy donors. The data were produced by immunoSEQ multiplex PCR, yet TCRdb's version contains in-frame clones alone and is incomplete. This table holds 100,000 to 150,000 clones, around 86% found once. The sample comprised PBMCs. The receptors originated from a woman aged 18-29 years in good health and CMV-seronegative.

The chain recombines TRBV14 with TRBJ1-3, with D uncertain. V was shortened by 4 bases and J by 0 bases, with 10 bases between the two germline ends. The CDR3 extends over 15 amino acids. CDR1 is SGHDN, CDR2 FVKESK, per germline. CDR3 in amino acids: CASSPRTSSGNTIYF. In DNA, the CDR3 is TGTGCCAGCAGCCCCAGGACTAGCTCTGGAAACACCATATATTTT.

The chain employs TRBV6-1 and TRBJ1-1, with D possibly being TRBD1 (5 bases). The CDR3 runs to 15 residues. Germline V gene sequence: CDR1 MNHNS, CDR2 SASEGT. Between the trimmed V and J ends, which lost 5 bases and 2 bases, there was a span of 15 bases. The CDR3 coding sequence is TGTGCCAGCAGTTTATTGGGGGGGGAAAACACTGAAGCTTTCTTT. Its translation: CASSLLGGENTEAFF.

The V gene is TRBV18, the J gene TRBJ2-7, with TRBD1 matching over 10 bases. The ends lost 6 bases at V and 7 bases at J; junction bases unmatched: 15. CDR1 is KGHSH, CDR2 LQKENI, per germline. This CDR3 is 16 amino acids long. The CDR3 protein is CASSPTSGQGKGEQYF. The CDR3, as DNA: TGTGCCAGCTCGCCTACCTCGGGACAGGGGAAGGGAGAGCAGTACTTC.

The chain joins TRBV5-5 to TRBJ2-2; D unclear. The CDR3 covers 12 residues. Germline loops: CDR1 SGHKS, CDR2 YYEKEE (reference sequence). Trimming removed 1 base from V and 7 bases from J, with 5 bases in between. The CDR3 reads CASSLYGGELFF. The CDR3 DNA reads as TGTGCCAGCAGCTTGTACGGCGGGGAGCTGTTTTTT.

This chain joins TRBV28 and TRBJ2-1, with 9 bases matching TRBD2. CDR1 MDHEN and CDR2 SYDVKM come from the germline V gene. V was clipped by 3 bases and J by 7 bases; unmatched bases: 7. The CDR3 is 15 residues long. The CDR3 loop reads CASSLGLAGRNEQFF. As DNA, the CDR3 is TGTGCCAGCAGTTTGGGGCTAGCGGGAAGGAATGAGCAGTTCTTC.

The chain couples TRBV15 to TRBJ2-1; the D is unclear. Germline CDR1 is LNHNV and CDR2 is YYDKDF (reference sequence). Deletions cut 3 bases from V and 4 bases from J, with 7 bases between. The CDR3 consists of 13 residues. DNA for the CDR3: TGTGCCACCAGCAGGTCTATTTACAATGAGCAGTTCTTC. This gives the protein CATSRSIYNEQFF.

The chain employs TRBV6-1 and TRBJ2-7; D is perhaps TRBD2 (6 bases). Germline assignment: CDR1 MNHNS and CDR2 SASEGT. The CDR3 is made up of 17 amino acids. The V end was cut by 2 bases, the J end by 0 bases, with 17 bases between. The chain's CDR3 is CASSEPPRGTHSYEQYF. In DNA, the CDR3 is TGTGCCAGCAGTGAACCACCCCGCGGGACGCACTCCTACGAGCAGTACTTC.

The chain is built from TRBV13 and TRBJ2-5; TRBD2 matches 11 bases. V dropped 5 bases and J dropped 4; count of bases not matched to a gene: 3. Germline V gene sequence: CDR1 PRHDT, CDR2 FYEKMQ (reference sequence). The CDR3 covers 14 residues. The CDR3 region is CASSPTSGVETQYF. CDR3 DNA: TGTGCCAGCAGCCCGACTAGCGGGGTAGAGACCCAGTACTTC. The variable domain in full, completed from reference TRBV13 and TRBJ2-5, reads AAGVIQSPRHLIKEKRETATLKCYPIPRHDTVYWYQQGPGQDPQFLISFYEKMQSDKGSIPDRFSAQQFSDYHSELNMSSLELGDSALYFCASSPTSGVETQYFGPGTRLLVL.

This chain joins TRBV7-8 and TRBJ2-7; perhaps TRBD2 as D (5 bases). V shed 4 bases and J shed 1 base, with 17 bases lying between them. The CDR3 extends over 16 amino acids. Germline CDR1 and CDR2: SGHVS and FQNEAQ. The CDR3 spells CASSSTGIISSYEQYF. The CDR3 nucleotides are TGTGCCAGCAGCTCAACGGGGATTATAAGTTCCTACGAGCAGTACTTC.

The chain has TRBV10-3 and TRBJ1-5, with 8 bases aligning to TRBD1. The CDR3 sequence is 14 residues long. CDR1 and CDR2 from the germline V gene are ENHRY and SYGVKD. Germline trimming cut 2 bases from V and 7 bases from J; bases unmatched to any gene: 4. This CDR3 reads CAISEAGQGQPQHF. For the CDR3, the DNA is TGTGCCATCAGTGAGGCTGGACAGGGCCAGCCCCAGCATTTT.

The chain uses TRBV5-1 and TRBJ1-2, with 9 bases identical to TRBD1. Germline V gene lookup returns CDR1 SGHRS and CDR2 YFSETQ. The V and J ends lost 4 bases and 4 bases, in that order; junction bases with no gene match: 11. This CDR3 contains 16 residues. The CDR3 bases are TGCGCCAGCAGCCCGGGACAGGGTGTTCTGGGCTATGGCTACACCTTC. Its protein is CASSPGQGVLGYGYTF. Drawing the rest from reference TRBV5-1 and TRBJ1-2, the complete variable domain is KAGVTQTPRYLIKTRGQQVTLSCSPISGHRSVSWYQQTPGQGLQFLFEYFSETQRNKGNFPGRFSGRQFSNSRSEMNVSTLELGDSALYLCASSPGQGVLGYGYTFGSGTRLTVV.

The rearrangement uses TRBV29-1 and TRBJ2-6; D may be TRBD2 (7 bases). Trimming took off 4 bases at V and 11 bases at J, with 12 bases between the two ends. Germline V gene lookup returns CDR1 SQVTM and CDR2 ANQGSEA. This CDR3 is built from 12 residues. CDR3 sequence (DNA): TGCAGCGTTGCGGGGGGCTCCCACGTCCTGACTTTC. Translating gives CSVAGGSHVLTF. Filled out from reference TRBV29-1 and TRBJ2-6, the complete variable domain reads SAVISQKPSRDICQRGTSLTIQCQVDSQVTMMFWYRQQPGQSLTLIATANQGSEATYESGFVIDKFPISRPNLTFSTLTVSNMSPEDSSIYLCSVAGGSHVLTFGAGSRLTVL.

The chain is built from TRBV6-5 and TRBJ1-3, with TRBD1 as a possible D gene (6 bases). Trimming stripped 6 bases from V and 4 bases from J, with 13 bases between. CDR3 length: 14 residues. Germline V gene lookup returns CDR1 MNHEY and CDR2 SVGAGI. CDR3 in amino acids: CASSATGFGNTIYF. CDR3 nucleotides: TGTGCCAGCAGCGCCACAGGGTTCGGAAACACCATATATTTT.

In regard to this clone: The sample carries other DNA sequences with the same CDR3. The V gene is TRBV7-3, the J gene TRBJ2-3; 9 bases are a match to TRBD2. V shed 5 bases and J 3 bases; nucleotides not matched to a gene: 3. Per germline, CDR1 SGHTA and CDR2 FQGTGA. The CDR3 covers 14 residues. For the CDR3, the DNA is TGTGCCAGCAGCCCGGGACTAGCAACAGATACGCAGTATTTT. Protein sequence: CASSPGLATDTQYF.

This clone occurred once. Other DNA sequences from this sample encode an identical CDR3 as well. CDR3 residues: CASSLGLAGYNEQFF. In DNA form, the CDR3 reads TGTGCCAGCAGCTTAGGACTAGCGGGTTACAATGAGCAGTTCTTC. The rearrangement links TRBV7-2 to TRBJ2-1; 10 bases are a match to TRBD2. The CDR3 totals 15 residues. Germline CDR1 reads SGHTA; CDR2 reads FQGNSA. With 1 base clipped from V and 4 bases from J, the junction kept 1 base outside the gene matches.

This chain joins TRBV7-9 and TRBJ1-1; D not certain. CDR1 is SEHNR and CDR2 is FQNEAQ in the germline V gene (reference sequence). Trimming stripped 7 bases from V and 1 base from J, with 19 bases between. This CDR3 comprises 16 residues. The CDR3 DNA sequence: TGTGCCAGCACCCCCCCTTCCGGGGTCTCGAACACTGAAGCTTTCTTT. Amino acid sequence: CASTPPSGVSNTEAFF.

The genes are TRBV15 and TRBJ2-7; 9 bases line up with TRBD1. The germline V gene has CDR1 LNHNV and CDR2 YYDKDF (reference sequence). J was trimmed by 0 bases and V by 4 bases; bases with no gene match: 7. CDR3 length: 16 residues. Written as DNA, the CDR3 is TGTGCCACCAGCACAAACCGGGACAGGGTCTCCTACGAGCAGTACTTC. This sequence encodes CATSTNRDRVSYEQYF.

The CDR3 here is CASRDGTNYNEQFF. DNA of the CDR3: TGCGCCAGCAGGGACGGGACTAACTACAATGAGCAGTTCTTC. The genes are TRBV5-1 and TRBJ2-1, with 7 bases matching TRBD2. V was clipped by 5 bases and J by 3 bases; unmatched bases: 5. This CDR3 contains 14 residues. Germline-derived CDR1 and CDR2 are SGHRS and YFSETQ.

The rearrangement links TRBV7-2 to TRBJ2-6; 7 nucleotides match TRBD1. This CDR3 has 19 residues. The ends lost 6 bases at V and 0 bases at J; junction bases unmatched: 14. Germline V lookup: CDR1 SGHTA, CDR2 FQGNSA. The CDR3 nucleotides read TGTGCCAGCAGACCAAGGCCGGGACAGACTCCCTCTGGGGCCAACGTCCTGACTTTC. It yields the protein CASRPRPGQTPSGANVLTF.

The chain couples TRBV13 to TRBJ2-5; a weak D match, TRBD1 (8 bases). Germline CDR1 is PRHDT and CDR2 is FYEKMQ (reference sequence). Trimming took off 0 bases at V and 2 bases at J, with 16 bases between the two ends. This CDR3 is 17 amino acids long. This chain's CDR3 is CASSLGRTGRDQETQYF. In nucleotides, the CDR3 is TGTGCCAGCAGCTTAGGGCGGACAGGGAGGGATCAAGAGACCCAGTACTTC.

The J gene is TRBJ2-1, the V gene TRBV5-1; TRBD1 agrees at 7 bases. This CDR3 has 15 residues. V dropped 1 base and J dropped 4; count of bases not matched to a gene: 5. Germline V lookup: CDR1 SGHRS, CDR2 YFSETQ. The CDR3 protein is CASSLNRGSYNEQFF. The CDR3 bases are TGCGCCAGCAGCTTGAACAGGGGCTCGTACAATGAGCAGTTCTTC.

This rearrangement joins TRBV2 to TRBJ2-5, with TRBD2 matching over 8 bases. After removal of 6 bases from V and 5 bases from J, the junction contained 5 bases not matched to a gene. This CDR3 comprises 13 residues. Germline V gene sequence: CDR1 SNHLY, CDR2 FYNNEI. Here the CDR3 DNA reads TGTGCCAGCAGCGAGGGACTAGTCGAGACCCAGTACTTC. Translation: CASSEGLVETQYF.

The rearrangement links TRBV6-1 to TRBJ1-1; 7 nucleotides align to TRBD1. Germline CDR1 and CDR2: MNHNS and SASEGT. The CDR3 totals 10 residues. Trimming removed 4 bases from V and 14 bases from J; junction bases left unmatched: 4. CDR3 DNA sequence: TGTGCCAGCAGTGCCCGACAGGGCTTCTTT. It specifies CASSARQGFF.

The rearrangement links TRBV4-1 to TRBJ2-7; 8 nucleotides align to TRBD2. The germline V gene has CDR1 MGHRA and CDR2 YSYEKL. The CDR3 is made up of 16 amino acids. V trimming: 1 base; J trimming: 3 bases; junction bases outside the gene matches: 8. The CDR3 coding sequence is TGCGCCAGCAGCCAAGGTAGCGGGATGGGGATCTACGAGCAGTACTTC. As protein: CASSQGSGMGIYEQYF.

The rearrangement links TRBV6-5 to TRBJ1-1; 8 bases map to TRBD1. The trim removed 6 bases at V and 0 bases at J, leaving 6 bases unmatched. The CDR3 contains 15 residues. Germline CDR1 is MNHEY and CDR2 is SVGAGI. The CDR3 DNA follows: TGTGCCAGCAGGAAGGGGACAGGCTTGAACACTGAAGCTTTCTTT. It is translated as CASRKGTGLNTEAFF.